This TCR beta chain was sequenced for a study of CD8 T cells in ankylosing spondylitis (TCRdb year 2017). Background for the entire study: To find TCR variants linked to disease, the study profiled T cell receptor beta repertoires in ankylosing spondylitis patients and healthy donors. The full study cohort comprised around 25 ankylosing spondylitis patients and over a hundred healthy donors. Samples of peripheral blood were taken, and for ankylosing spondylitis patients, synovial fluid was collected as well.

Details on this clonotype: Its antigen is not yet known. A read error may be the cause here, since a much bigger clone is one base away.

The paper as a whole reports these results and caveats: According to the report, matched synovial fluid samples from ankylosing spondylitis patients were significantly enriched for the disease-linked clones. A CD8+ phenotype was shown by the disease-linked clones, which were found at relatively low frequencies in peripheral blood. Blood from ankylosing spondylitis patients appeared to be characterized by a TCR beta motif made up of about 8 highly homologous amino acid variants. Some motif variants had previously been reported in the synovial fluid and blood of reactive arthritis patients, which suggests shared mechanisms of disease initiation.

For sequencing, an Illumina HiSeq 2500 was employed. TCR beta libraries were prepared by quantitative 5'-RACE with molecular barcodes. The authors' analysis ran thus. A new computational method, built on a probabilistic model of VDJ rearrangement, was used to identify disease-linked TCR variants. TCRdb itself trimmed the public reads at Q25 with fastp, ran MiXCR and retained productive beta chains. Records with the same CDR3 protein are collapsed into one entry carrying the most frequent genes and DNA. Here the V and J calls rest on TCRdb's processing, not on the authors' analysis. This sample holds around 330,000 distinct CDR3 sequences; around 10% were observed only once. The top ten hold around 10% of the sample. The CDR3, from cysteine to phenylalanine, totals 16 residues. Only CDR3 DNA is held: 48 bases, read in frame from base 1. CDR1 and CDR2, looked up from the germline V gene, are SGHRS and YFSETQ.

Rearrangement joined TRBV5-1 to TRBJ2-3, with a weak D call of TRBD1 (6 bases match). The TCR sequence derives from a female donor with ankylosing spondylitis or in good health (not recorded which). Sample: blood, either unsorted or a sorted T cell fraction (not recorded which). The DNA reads TGCGCCAGCAGCGCTGGAGTCAGGGGCGGCACAGGTACGCAGTATTTT. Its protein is CASSAGVRGGTGTQYF. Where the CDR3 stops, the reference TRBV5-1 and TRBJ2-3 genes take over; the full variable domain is KAGVTQTPRYLIKTRGQQVTLSCSPISGHRSVSWYQQTPGQGLQFLFEYFSETQRNKGNFPGRFSGRQFSNSRSEMNVSTLELGDSALYLCASSAGVRGGTGTQYFGPGTRLTVL.